This TCR beta chain was recorded in a study of cytomegalovirus exposure and HLA in healthy donors. To note about this clone: Its antigen is unknown.

Vbeta (60) and Jbeta (13) primers were used in the PCR. TCRdb's table, derived via immunoSEQ multiplex PCR, lists solely in-frame clones and lacks some. The sample has 180,000 or so clones, 75% to 90% seen once; the top ten hold about 5%. Trimming pared 6 bases from V and 7 bases from J, leaving 16 bases between. This CDR3 is built from 14 residues. Study-wide findings and caveats: Reportedly, HLA-A and HLA-B alleles of most subjects were accurately predicted from TCR beta. After further analysis at a later stage, 15,000 to 20,000 TCR beta sequences were associated with HLA alleles at 0.05 false discovery rate. Accounts indicate the classifier identified cytomegalovirus status with strong specificity and sensitivity.

The sequenced material came from PBMCs. The chain uses TRBV23-1 and TRBJ1-5, with D uncertain. TRBV23-1 is treated as an ORF (open reading frame) with a function not yet certain. The sequence was collected from a woman aged 50 to 65 in good health and CMV-seropositive. The CDR3 protein is CASRPPPRNQPQHF. The CDR3 DNA is TGCGCCAGCAGACCCCCCCCCAGGAACCAGCCCCAGCATTTT.